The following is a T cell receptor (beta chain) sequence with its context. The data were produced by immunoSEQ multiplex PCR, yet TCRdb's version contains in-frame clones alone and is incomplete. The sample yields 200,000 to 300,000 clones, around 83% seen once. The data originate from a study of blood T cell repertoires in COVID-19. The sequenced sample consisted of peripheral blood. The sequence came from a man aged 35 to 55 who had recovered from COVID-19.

CDR3: CAWSPQVWQPQHF. Written as DNA, the CDR3 is TGTGCCTGGAGCCCCCAGGTTTGGCAGCCCCAGCATTTT. This chain connects TRBV30 to TRBJ1-5; D is undetermined. This CDR3 spans 13 amino acids. Between the trimmed V and J ends, which lost 3 bases and 7 bases, there was a span of 13 bases. Germline V gives CDR1 GTSNPN, CDR2 SVGIG (reference sequence).